The entry that follows covers one T cell receptor (beta chain) sequence. No antigen is known for it. No much larger clonotype is one base removed from it; base qualities were not supplied. All donors were healthy Caucasians. Three pairs of female monozygotic twins, all aged about 18 to 29 years, made up the twin cohort. The RNA used for TCR libraries was isolated from peripheral blood mononuclear cells. The sample originates from a study of identical twins (dated by TCRdb to about 2016). With regard to the full study: To test whether fetal clonotypes persist, this study deep-sequenced TCR alpha and beta repertoires from monozygotic twins, from unrelated adults of various ages, and from cord blood. To rule out contamination, replicate twin experiments were performed at different times with different library preparation protocols.

Paper-wide results and their limitations: In monozygotic twins, recombination models systematically underestimated out-of-frame TCR alpha sharing, but the models matched the sharing seen between unrelated individuals. Because the same donors could not be followed over many years, conclusions were based on cross-sectional statistical analysis. Zero-insertion analyses could be partly confounded by invariant T cells such as MAIT and iNKT, though diverse VJ usage argued against such confounding for most clonotypes. A weaker excess of twin sharing was found in beta out-of-frame sequences because the signal-to-noise ratio was lowered by fewer shared sequences. Fewer insertions were carried by abundant cord blood beta clonotypes, a similar but weaker trend appeared in young adult naive repertoires, and no such trend appeared in memory repertoires. Out-of-frame TCR alpha sequences shared between twins showed an excess of low generation-probability sequences compared with coincidental sharing between unrelated individuals.

Library prep was done by 5' RACE. The sequencing machine was an Illumina HiSeq 2000. A universal primer binding site was introduced by template switching, and a unique molecular identifier was present in the final cDNA, enabling accurate counting of TCR cDNA molecules. First-strand cDNA for TCR alpha and beta chains was synthesized from specific primers in the conserved constant-segment region. To control for contamination, every cDNA library was double barcoded, receiving both a SMART-Mk sample barcode and Illumina barcodes. TruSeq adapter sequences, together with Illumina sample barcodes, were added in two successive PCR steps. Sequencing of the TCR alpha and beta cDNA libraries was done on the Illumina HiSeq platform using custom primers. In the authors' own workflow: MiGEC was used to process raw reads and extract unique molecular identifiers, and MiXCR was used to find CDR3 positions. Recombination models were inferred per individual with the repgenHMM and IGoR tools using an EM algorithm. Shared clonotype analysis was performed with the tcR package in R, normalizing sharing by the product of cloneset sizes. To study raw recombination free of thymic and clonal selection effects, out-of-frame nonproductive sequences were analyzed. TCRdb applied fastp at Q25 and MiXCR to the public reads, then kept only in-frame beta chains. Entries that share a CDR3 protein sequence are merged under the most common genes and DNA. It is TCRdb's table, rather than the study itself, that gives the V and J calls and clone size. In all, the sample holds nearly 900,000 distinct CDR3 sequences, and over 9% of those were seen once. The ten top clones hold around 1.6% of the sample.

The germline V gene encodes CDR1 MNHEY and CDR2 SVGAGI. The V and J ends are trimmed by 6 bases and 7 bases, leaving 16 bases between them. The CDR3 covers 13 residues, taking in both the cysteine and the valine. The DNA shown is the 39-base CDR3, in frame from base 1. These data were likewise used in another study, on yellow fever vaccine responses in identical twins. As noted in the second study: The authors reported that the T cell response to vaccination in identical twins appeared partly convergent and partly personalized. The study precisely tracked vaccine-responding T cell clones in identical twins.

This TCR was sampled from a woman younger than 35 in good health. The sequenced material came from PBMCs. Recombination connected TRBV6-5 to TRBJ2-7, with a tentative D gene TRBD1 over 6 matching bases. The DNA reads TGTGCCAGCAGAGCAAACCAGGGGTGGGAGCAGTACGTC. Its product reads: CASRANQGWEQYV.